This T cell receptor beta chain was captured by sequencing in a study of OX40 agonist ivuxolimab in advanced cancers. On the study more broadly: Subjects had a mean age of roughly 60 years, with a range of roughly 20 to 79; approximately 83% were male. The study, taken as a whole, reports: Dose levels from 0.1 to 3.0 mg/kg saw CD4+ and CD8+ blood T cells expand clonally by week 6. Low clonal expansion, among the lowest seen, marked partial responders at 0.1-3.0 mg/kg. Certain nonresponding patients likewise had low normalized T-cell clonal expansion.

V lost 0 bases to trimming and J lost 5 bases; unmatched junction nucleotides: 3. Germline-derived CDR1 and CDR2 are MNHNY and SVGAGI (reference sequence). The CDR3 totals 14 residues. The protocol was immunoSEQ multiplex PCR, while the TCRdb copy is restricted to in-frame clones and leaves out a portion. This sample has tens of thousands of clones, with 90% found just once. As to this clone: Its antigen is currently unknown.

Sample: CD4+ or CD8+ T cells sorted from blood, taken in a trial of the OX40 agonist ivuxolimab. V usage is TRBV6-6 and J usage is TRBJ1-2, with TRBD1 matching over 7 bases. This receptor was taken from an adult with an advanced solid tumor such as melanoma, head and neck, liver or kidney cancer. The CDR3 protein is CASSYSRDRYGYTF. The CDR3 DNA sequence: TGTGCCAGCAGTTACTCCCGGGACAGATATGGCTACACCTTC.